Listed below are T cell receptor beta chains from one sample, sequenced in a study of spatial heterogeneity in lung cancer. TCRdb processed the 5' RACE reads anew with MiXCR; each CDR3 protein has one entry. Here the sample spans fewer than 55,000 distinct CDR3 sequences, roughly 7.6% being singletons. The sample in question was PBMCs, obtained at surgery. Every receptor here comes from a female donor with early-stage non-small cell lung cancer. CDR3s include the opening cysteine and the closing phenylalanine or tryptophan. A D gene is named only where the DNA matches it firmly. Size is omitted from some rows. Given values are once, few, many or a class for expanded clones.

>many|TRBV12-3/TRBV12-4|TRBJ2-2|TRBD2
TGTGCCAGCAATCCAGGGTTTGCTAGCGGGGCAAGGGAGCTGTTTTTT
CASNPGFASGARELFF
>many|TRBV30|TRBJ1-1|TRBD1
TGTGCCTGGAGTGTACTGACAGGGCGCACTGAAGCTTTCTTT
CAWSVLTGRTEAFF
>NA|TRBV7-2|TRBJ2-5|NA
TGTGCCAGCAGCTTAGTAGGAGGGGCAGAGACCCAGTACTTC
CASSLVGGAETQYF
>NA|TRBV19|TRBJ2-1|NA
TGTGCCAGTAGTATAGGGTTCGCAGCTCACAATTTCGGTGAGCAGTTCTTC
CASSIGFAAHNFGEQFF
>many|TRBV2|TRBJ1-1|NA
TGTGCCAGCAGTGCCCCGTTTACTGAAGCTTTCTTT
CASSAPFTEAFF
>medium-sized|TRBV15|TRBJ2-2|TRBD2
TGTGCCACCAGGAATCGACTAGCAAAGTCGCCCCAGGACACCGGGGAGCTGTTTTTT
CATRNRLAKSPQDTGELFF
>NA|TRBV10-3|TRBJ2-3|NA
TGTGCCATCGGACCAAGAGATACGCAGTATTTT
CAIGPRDTQYF
>NA|TRBV12-3/TRBV12-4|TRBJ2-1|TRBD2
TGTGCCAGCAATTTCGGAGCGGGGGGGCCCGTTGAGCAGTTCTTC
CASNFGAGGPVEQFF
>many|TRBV18|TRBJ1-1|NA
TGTGCCAGCTCACCACAGGGATGGGAAGCTTTCTTT
CASSPQGWEAFF
>NA|TRBV6-2/TRBV6-3|TRBJ2-3|NA
TGTGCCAGCAGCCCACAGGGCAGCACAGATACGCAGTATTTT
CASSPQGSTDTQYF
>NA|TRBV27|TRBJ2-6|NA
TGTGCCAGCAGTCCCATGGGTCTATCTGGGGCCAACGTCCTGACTTTC
CASSPMGLSGANVLTF
>NA|TRBV24-1|TRBJ2-3|TRBD1
TGTGCCACCAGTGATTACCCGGGACAGGGGGGGATAGGCACAGATACGCAGTATTTT
CATSDYPGQGGIGTDTQYF
>many|TRBV20-1|TRBJ1-2|TRBD1
TGCAGTGCTAGTCAGGGGGCAGTTTGGAACTATGGCTACACCTTC
CSASQGAVWNYGYTF
>NA|TRBV7-9|TRBJ1-5|NA
TGTGCCAGCAGCTGGGGGGATAGCAATCAGCCCCAGCATTTT
CASSWGDSNQPQHF
>few|TRBV12-3/TRBV12-4|TRBJ2-7|TRBD1
TGTGCCAGCAGTTTAGTCTCGGGACAGGGCTCCGAGCAGTACTTC
CASSLVSGQGSEQYF
>NA|TRBV29-1|TRBJ2-5|NA
TGCAGCGTTGAATCTTCGGGGGCGCAAGAGACCCAGTACTTC
CSVESSGAQETQYF
>few|TRBV7-7|TRBJ2-7|NA
TGTGCCAGCAGCCCAGTCGAGCACTCCTACGAGCAGTACTTC
CASSPVEHSYEQYF
>many|TRBV5-1|TRBJ1-2|NA
TGCGCCAGCAGTCCCTCCGCCGGTGGCTACACCTTC
CASSPSAGGYTF
>medium-sized|TRBV7-2|TRBJ1-1|TRBD1
TGTGCCAGCAGCTCAAGACAGGGGGAGACTGAAGCTTTCTTT
CASSSRQGETEAFF
>NA|TRBV7-2|TRBJ2-7|NA
TGTGCCAGCAGCTTAGGCGTTGGGTTGACGGAGCAGTACTTC
CASSLGVGLTEQYF
>many|TRBV29-1|TRBJ1-2|NA
TGCAGCGTACCCCGAGGGCTTTCTTGGGATGGCTACACCTTC
CSVPRGLSWDGYTF
>few|TRBV30|TRBJ2-5|TRBD2
TGTGCCTGGAGTGTAGAACTAGCGGACCAAGGGGAGACCCAGTACTTC
CAWSVELADQGETQYF
>NA|TRBV19|TRBJ2-5|NA
TGTGCCAGTCGTACTGATCGACAGAGACCTACGAGGGAGACCCAGTACTTC
CASRTDRQRPTRETQYF
>many|TRBV14|TRBJ2-5|NA
TGTGCCAGCAGCCTACTGGGTAAAGAGACCCAGTACTTC
CASSLLGKETQYF
>NA|TRBV30|TRBJ2-1|NA
TGTGCCTGGAGTGGGGGGCGCCTAGTCAGCCGCGAGCAGTTCTTC
CAWSGGRLVSREQFF
>NA|TRBV5-4|TRBJ1-2|NA
TGTGCCAGCAGCCCCGACTCGGGGGGCTCTAACTATGGCTACACCTTC
CASSPDSGGSNYGYTF
>many|TRBV30|TRBJ1-2|NA
TGTGCCTGGAGTGACGGGGTGGGGTATGGCTACACCTTC
CAWSDGVGYGYTF
>many|TRBV27|TRBJ1-4|NA
TGTGCCAGCAGTTTATTTAGGGGTGAAAAACTGTTTTTT
CASSLFRGEKLFF
>few|TRBV2|TRBJ1-6|NA
TGTGCCAGCACCCGGGATGGTTCACCCCTCCACTTT
CASTRDGSPLHF
>few|TRBV10-3|TRBJ2-7|NA
TGTGCCATCAGTGAGGGCGGGACCGTCGGAAACTACGAGCAGTACTTC
CAISEGGTVGNYEQYF
>few|TRBV10-3|TRBJ2-2|NA
TGTGCCATCAGTGAGTCCAGAGGGGTCAACACCGGGGAGCTGTTTTTT
CAISESRGVNTGELFF
>NA|TRBV20-1|TRBJ2-3|TRBD2
TGCAGTGCTAATGCGGGGGGGAACACAGATACGCAGTATTTT
CSANAGGNTDTQYF
>NA|TRBV7-6|TRBJ1-5|TRBD1
TGTGCCAGCAGCGCTACAGGGGGGCGTAGCAATCAGCCCCAGCATTTT
CASSATGGRSNQPQHF
>few|TRBV29-1|TRBJ2-7|NA
TGCAGCGCCGGCTGGGGATTCTACGAGCAGTACTTC
CSAGWGFYEQYF
>NA|TRBV7-8|TRBJ2-7|TRBD1
TGTGCCAGCAGCTTCCGACAGGGGGGGTGGGAGCAGTACTTC
CASSFRQGGWEQYF
>many|TRBV7-9|TRBJ2-1|TRBD2
TGTGCCAGCAGCTTTGGAGCGGGACTGATCTACAATGAGCAGTTCTTC
CASSFGAGLIYNEQFF
>many|TRBV21-1|TRBJ2-7|NA
TGTGCCAGCAGCAAAGAAGGGAACTCCTACGAGCAGTACTTC
CASSKEGNSYEQYF
>many|TRBV7-9|TRBJ2-5|NA
TGTGCCAGCAGCTCTCAACCGAGGGGGGAGACCCAGTACTTC
CASSSQPRGETQYF
>many|TRBV7-9|TRBJ1-2|NA
TGTGCCAGCAGCCACAGGGACCCGGCTTTTGGCTACACCTTC
CASSHRDPAFGYTF
>many|TRBV7-2|TRBJ1-6|TRBD1
TGTGCCAGCAGCTTAGAGGCAGGGGGACGGAATTCACCCCTCCACTTT
CASSLEAGGRNSPLHF
>many|TRBV20-1|TRBJ2-7|TRBD1
TGCAGTGCCTACGGACAGGGGTCCTACGAGCAGTACTTC
CSAYGQGSYEQYF
>NA|TRBV6-6|TRBJ2-1|NA
TGTGCCAGCGTCGACTCTTTGAATGAGCAGTTCTTC
CASVDSLNEQFF
>few|TRBV12-3/TRBV12-4|TRBJ1-5|NA
TGTGCCAGCAGCTCTACAGGGTTTGGCAATCAGCCCCAGCATTTT
CASSSTGFGNQPQHF
>few|TRBV6-5|TRBJ2-1|TRBD1
TGTGCCAGCAGTTACTCGAGTCCAGGGGGTTACAATGAGCAGTTCTTC
CASSYSSPGGYNEQFF
>NA|TRBV19|TRBJ1-1|TRBD1
TGTGCCAGTAGTGGACAGGTGAACACTGAAGCTTTCTTT
CASSGQVNTEAFF
>few|TRBV6-2/TRBV6-3|TRBJ1-1|NA
TGTGCCAGCAGTTACGGGTTCAGGAGGAACACTGAAGCTTTCTTT
CASSYGFRRNTEAFF
>few|TRBV7-2|TRBJ1-6|NA
TGTGCCAGCAGCTTAGCGCGCGACACCTCACCCCTCCACTTT
CASSLARDTSPLHF
>many|TRBV29-1|TRBJ2-2|TRBD1
TGCAGCGTAGGACGGACAGGGATGAACGGGGAGCTGTTTTTT
CSVGRTGMNGELFF
>few|TRBV5-5|TRBJ2-2|TRBD1
TGTGCCAGCAGCTGGACAGGGGGAGACACCGGGGAGCTGTTTTTT
CASSWTGGDTGELFF
>NA|TRBV30|TRBJ2-7|TRBD1
TGTGCCTGGAGTGGAGGACAGGGGGCCTACGAGCAGTACTTC
CAWSGGQGAYEQYF
>many|TRBV6-5|TRBJ2-7|TRBD1
TGTGCCAGCAGTACTAACCCAGGGGGCGAGCAGTACTTC
CASSTNPGGEQYF
>few|TRBV30|TRBJ1-4|NA
TGTGCCTGGAGTTTAGGGGGTGAAAAACTGTTTTTT
CAWSLGGEKLFF
>NA|TRBV5-4|TRBJ2-1|TRBD2
TGTGCCAGCCAAAGAAGACTAGCGGGGGTCGATGAGCAGTTCTTC
CASQRRLAGVDEQFF